What follows describes a single TCR beta chain. What it binds is not known. This sample stems from a study of beta chain features in type 1 diabetes. Points from the study as a whole: Patients with Type 1 diabetes showed moderately but significantly shorter TCRB CDR3s in all four CD4+ subsets.

Trimming shortened V by 3 bases and J by 2 bases, and 12 bases separated the two germline ends. The CDR3 spans 15 residues. Germline values: CDR1 SGHTA, CDR2 FQGNSA. The isolated RNA, all of it, was reverse transcribed, so expressed TCRB transcripts were what got sequenced. Here immunoSEQ multiplex PCR was the method, and the copy in TCRdb shows in-frame clones only, minus some. This table has around 430,000 clones, about 32% appearing once. This clonotype was sampled from a man aged 18 to 29 in good health. Sequencing used naive CD4+ T cells from blood. This chain joins TRBV7-2 and TRBJ2-3, with D tentatively TRBD1 or TRBD2 (6 bases each). The chain's CDR3 is CASSFDGGLTDTQYF. CDR3 in DNA: TGTGCCAGCAGCTTTGACGGGGGCCTCACAGATACGCAGTATTTT.